This TCR beta chain emerged from a study of OX40 agonist ivuxolimab in advanced cancers. Looking at the study overall: As their treatment, patients were administered ivuxolimab, an agonistic anti-OX40 (CD134) antibody. Among those enrolled, mean age was approximately 60 years (range roughly 23 to 79) and less than 90% were male.

Overall study findings and caveats: Partial responders at 0.1-3.0 mg/kg showed near-lowest clonal expansion. The study observed clonal expansion of CD4+ and CD8+ blood T cells by week 6 at 0.1 to 3.0 mg/kg.

Clones were read by immunoSEQ multiplex PCR, and TCRdb kept only the in-frame ones, dropping some. The table has about 34,000 clones, under 90% seen once. With respect to this clone: Its matching antigen is unknown. Germline and junction disagree at one end, which may indicate a read error.

Germline CDR1 SSHAT, CDR2 FNYEAQ (reference sequence). The CDR3 covers 13 residues. The sequence came from an adult with an advanced solid tumor such as melanoma, head and neck, liver or kidney cancer. The V call is TRBV7-7, the J call TRBJ1-1; D gene unclear. The sample was CD4+ or CD8+ T cells sorted from blood, taken in a trial of the OX40 agonist ivuxolimab. This chain's CDR3 is CASSLMVNTEAFF. The CDR3 DNA reads TGTGCTAGCAGCTTAATGGTGAACACTGAAGCTTTCTTT.